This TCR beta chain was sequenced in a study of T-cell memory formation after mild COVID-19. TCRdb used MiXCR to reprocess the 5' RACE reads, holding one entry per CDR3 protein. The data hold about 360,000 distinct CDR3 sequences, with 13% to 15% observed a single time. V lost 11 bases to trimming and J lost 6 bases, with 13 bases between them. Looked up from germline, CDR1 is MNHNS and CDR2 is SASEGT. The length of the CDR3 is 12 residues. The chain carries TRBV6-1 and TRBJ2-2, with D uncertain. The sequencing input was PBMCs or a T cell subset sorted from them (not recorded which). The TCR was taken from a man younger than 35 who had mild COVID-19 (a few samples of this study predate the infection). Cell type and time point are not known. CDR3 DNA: TGTGCCTACCTGACCCGATCCGGGGAGCTGTTTTTT. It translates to CAYLTRSGELFF.